The 26 T cell receptor beta chains reported below all come from one sample, sequenced in a study of blood T cell repertoires in COVID-19. Measured with immunoSEQ multiplex PCR; TCRdb has only the in-frame clones, and not every one. The sample has more than 150,000 clones; about 81% are singletons. Input material: peripheral blood. All receptors come from a man aged 25 to 45 with active or convalescent COVID-19.

In its sample, this clone was seen once. The chain is built from TRBV27 and TRBJ1-2; D is unclear. Germline assignment: CDR1 MNHEY and CDR2 SMNVEV (reference sequence). CDR3 length: 15 residues. V was clipped by 2 bases and J by 1 base, with 11 bases between them. CDR3 sequence: CASSLNPGLNYGYTF. Here the CDR3 DNA reads TGTGCCAGCAGTTTAAACCCAGGACTTAACTATGGCTACACCTTC.

The gene calls are TRBV5-1 and TRBJ2-2; 7 nucleotides agree with TRBD2. J gave up 6 bases and V 2 bases, and 7 bases lay outside the gene matches. The CDR3 has 15 residues. Germline lookup yields CDR1 SGHRS and CDR2 YFSETQ. The CDR3 DNA reads as TGCGCCAGCAGCTTCGGGCGGGAGCTCTCCGGGGAGCTGTTTTTT. Residues: CASSFGRELSGELFF.

The genes are TRBV19 and TRBJ1-5, with D maybe TRBD1 (6 bases). This CDR3 is built from 13 residues. The V gene lost 6 bases and the J gene lost 4 bases, with 10 bases spanning the gap. CDR1 is LNHDA and CDR2 is SQIVND in the germline V gene (reference sequence). The CDR3 is CASSRTVNQPQHF. The DNA for the CDR3 is TGTGCCAGTAGCCGGACAGTTAATCAGCCCCAGCATTTT.

This clone has just a few counts. The rearrangement uses TRBV3-1 (or the pseudogene TRBV3-2) and TRBJ2-3; 7 positions agree with TRBD2. The V segment lost 4 bases and the J segment 4 bases; nucleotides outside the gene matches: 11. Germline-derived CDR1 and CDR2 are LGHDT and YNNKEL (reference sequence). The CDR3 totals 16 residues. As DNA, the CDR3 is TGTGCCAGCAGCCGGGGATTCGGACTAGAATCAGATACGCAGTATTTT. Protein sequence: CASSRGFGLESDTQYF.

J is TRBJ1-4 and V is TRBV7-9, with D maybe TRBD1 (6 bases). The CDR3 extends over 15 amino acids. Trimming stripped 2 bases from V and 5 bases from J, with 12 bases between. Germline V gene data show CDR1 as SEHNR and CDR2 as FQNEAQ (reference sequence). CDR3 region: CASSLSTGKNEKLFF. CDR3 bases: TGTGCCAGCAGCTTATCAACAGGGAAGAATGAAAAACTGTTTTTT.

V gene TRBV4-2 combines with J gene TRBJ1-4; D is unclear. The V gene lost 1 base and the J gene lost 0 bases, with 9 bases spanning the gap. Germline V gene sequence: CDR1 LGHNA, CDR2 YNFKEQ. The CDR3 consists of 16 residues. CDR3 loop: CASSQGPSATNEKLFF. Written as DNA, the CDR3 is TGTGCCAGCAGCCAAGGTCCCAGTGCAACTAATGAAAAACTGTTTTTT.

The CDR3 DNA reads TGTGCCAGCAGGGTAACCGGGACTAGCGGGTACAATGAGCAGTTCTTC. It translates to CASRVTGTSGYNEQFF. The chain links TRBV28 to TRBJ2-1; 12 bases line up with TRBD2. The CDR3 covers 16 residues. V lost 6 bases to trimming and J lost 4 bases; unmatched junction nucleotides: 7. Germline assignment: CDR1 MDHEN and CDR2 SYDVKM.

V and J are TRBV6-5 and TRBJ1-2, with 9 bases that match TRBD1. With 4 bases clipped from V and 7 bases from J, the junction kept 7 bases outside the gene matches. CDR1 and CDR2 from the germline V gene are MNHEY and SVGAGI. This CDR3 has 14 amino acids. CDR3 region: CASSSSTGGLGYTF. The DNA of the CDR3 is TGTGCCAGCAGTTCCTCGACAGGGGGTCTTGGCTACACCTTC.

This clone was seen a single time. V is TRBV27 and J is TRBJ2-4; 8 bases are shared with TRBD1. This CDR3 has 15 residues. Germline lookup yields CDR1 MNHEY and CDR2 SMNVEV (reference sequence). Trimming removed 2 bases from V and 1 base from J; junction bases left unmatched: 1. In DNA, the CDR3 is TGTGCCAGCAGTTTACAGGGGGCGGCCAAAAACATTCAGTACTTC. It translates to CASSLQGAAKNIQYF.

In its sample, this clone was seen once. The chain carries TRBV5-4 and TRBJ2-1, with D possibly being TRBD2 (7 bases). CDR1 is SGHNT and CDR2 is YYREEE in the germline V gene (reference sequence). Deletions cut 4 bases from V and 8 bases from J, with 16 bases between. The CDR3 runs to 14 residues. CDR3 sequence: CASSRGGREDEQFF. CDR3 sequence (DNA): TGTGCCAGCAGCAGGGGGGGTAGGGAGGATGAGCAGTTCTTC.

The rearrangement links TRBV3-1 (or the pseudogene TRBV3-2) to TRBJ2-3; 9 bases map to TRBD2. The CDR3 has 14 residues. Germline V gene data show CDR1 as LGHDT and CDR2 as YNNKEL (reference sequence). V lost 4 bases, J lost 2 bases, and 1 base stayed unmatched. CDR3 sequence reads: CASSLAGDTDTQYF. Here the CDR3 DNA reads TGTGCCAGCAGCCTAGCGGGGGACACAGATACGCAGTATTTT.

The rearrangement joins TRBV6-6 to TRBJ1-5; 7 positions agree with TRBD1. Germline CDR1 reads MNHNY; CDR2 reads SVGAGI (reference sequence). V dropped 6 bases and J dropped 1; count of bases not matched to a gene: 6. This CDR3 spans 15 amino acids. The CDR3 loop reads CASSQGTVSNQPQHF. The CDR3, as DNA: TGTGCCAGCAGCCAGGGGACAGTAAGCAATCAGCCCCAGCATTTT.

This clone was detected only a few times. V is TRBV2 and J is TRBJ2-7; 10 nucleotides match TRBD1. V gave up 6 bases and J gave up 6 bases; unmatched junction bases: 5. From germline, CDR1 is SNHLY and CDR2 FYNNEI. The CDR3 has 13 amino acids. DNA of the CDR3: TGTGCCAGCAGGGAGACAGGGGGCGCCGAGCAGTACGTC. This sequence encodes CASRETGGAEQYV.

The genes are TRBV24-1 and TRBJ1-1; 10 positions agree with TRBD1. CDR3 length: 15 residues. The ends lost 7 bases at V and 0 bases at J; junction bases unmatched: 4. Germline V lookup: CDR1 KGHDR, CDR2 SFDVKD. The CDR3 nucleotides are TGTGCCACCAGGCCGGGACAGGGGATGAACACTGAAGCTTTCTTT. Protein sequence: CATRPGQGMNTEAFF.

The rearrangement uses TRBV7-2 and TRBJ1-4; 8 bases line up with TRBD1. Trimming removed 2 bases from V and 1 base from J; junction bases left unmatched: 0. CDR1 is SGHTA, CDR2 FQGNSA, per germline. CDR3 length: 15 amino acids. DNA for the CDR3: TGTGCCAGCAGCTTAACAGGGGGAACTAATGAAAAACTGTTTTTT. It codes for CASSLTGGTNEKLFF.

The chain couples TRBV5-4 to TRBJ1-1; TRBD1 might be the D (5 bases). This CDR3 spans 15 amino acids. The germline V and J ends were trimmed by 4 bases and 0 bases, with 13 bases remaining between them. Germline V lookup: CDR1 SGHNT, CDR2 YYREEE (reference sequence). The CDR3 is CASSPLQGMNTEAFF. The CDR3 DNA follows: TGTGCCAGCAGCCCCTTGCAGGGCATGAACACTGAAGCTTTCTTT.

The J gene is TRBJ1-1, the V gene TRBV7-2; D gene unclear. Germline V gene lookup returns CDR1 SGHTA and CDR2 FQGNSA. Trimming pared 2 bases from V and 5 bases from J, leaving 3 bases between. The length of the CDR3 is 11 residues. CDR3 amino acids: CASSLRTEAFF. CDR3 coding DNA: TGTGCCAGCAGCTTACGGACTGAAGCTTTCTTT. Drawing the rest from reference TRBV7-2 and TRBJ1-1, the complete variable domain is GAGVSQSPSNKVTEKGKDVELRCDPISGHTALYWYRQSLGQGLEFLIYFQGNSAPDKSGLPSDRFSAERTGGSVSTLTIQRTQQEDSAVYLCASSLRTEAFFGQGTRLTVV.

The chain is built from TRBV10-1 and TRBJ2-5; 15 bases map to TRBD2. This CDR3 has 16 amino acids. CDR1 is WNHNN and CDR2 is SYGVQD in the germline V gene (reference sequence). The V segment lost 3 bases and the J segment 5 bases; nucleotides outside the gene matches: 4. The CDR3 loop reads CASSDGLAGGTETQYF. The CDR3 region has the DNA TGCGCCAGCAGTGACGGACTAGCGGGGGGGACTGAGACCCAGTACTTC.

The rearrangement uses TRBV28 and TRBJ1-1; TRBD1 is a possible D gene (5 bases). The CDR3 consists of 16 residues. From germline, CDR1 is MDHEN and CDR2 SYDVKM. V was shortened by 6 bases and J by 1 base, with 18 bases between the two germline ends. CDR3: CASRFPGGGSNTEAFF. For the CDR3, the DNA is TGTGCCAGCAGGTTTCCCGGCGGGGGGTCGAACACTGAAGCTTTCTTT.

The rearrangement links TRBV12-3 or TRBV12-4 to TRBJ1-5; D remains ambiguous. There are 13 residues in the CDR3. Trimming removed 6 bases at V and 1 base at J, with 7 bases between. CDR3 sequence: CASSLTSNQPQHF. CDR3 DNA sequence: TGTGCCAGCAGCCTGACAAGCAATCAGCCCCAGCATTTT.

This sequence joins TRBV11-2 and TRBJ1-4; TRBD1 agrees at 8 bases. The ends lost 5 bases at V and 7 bases at J; junction bases unmatched: 9. This CDR3 region has 15 residues. The germline V gene encodes CDR1 SGHAT and CDR2 FQNNGV. The CDR3 DNA is TGTGCCAGCAGCACTATAACAGGGGGGGGTGAAAAACTGTTTTTT. It encodes CASSTITGGGEKLFF.

The chain employs TRBV7-8 and TRBJ2-7; D possibly corresponds to TRBD2 (6 bases). Trimming stripped 5 bases from V and 6 bases from J, with 14 bases between. This CDR3 spans 13 amino acids. CDR1 SGHVS and CDR2 FQNEAQ come from the germline V gene. CDR3 coding DNA: TGTGCCAGCAGCGCTCGACTAGATGGCGAGCAGTACTTC. It encodes CASSARLDGEQYF. Looking up the rest from reference TRBV7-8 and TRBJ2-7 gives the full variable domain: GAGVSQSPRYKVAKRGQDVALRCDPISGHVSLFWYQQALGQGPEFLTYFQNEAQLDKSGLPSDRFFAERPEGSVSTLKIQRTQQEDSAVYLCASSARLDGEQYFGPGTRLTVT.

This clone was found many times. The chain carries TRBV25-1 and TRBJ1-1; tentative D call: TRBD1 (5 bases). The CDR3 loop spans 14 amino acids. In germline, CDR1 is MGHDK, CDR2 SYGVNS. V was pared by 6 bases and J by 3 bases, with 14 bases between. CDR3 region: CASRGRDRDTEAFF. The DNA for the CDR3 is TGTGCCAGCAGGGGGCGGGACCGAGACACTGAAGCTTTCTTT.

The V and J genes are TRBV4-1 and TRBJ1-2; 9 nucleotides match TRBD1. Per the germline V gene, CDR1 is MGHRA and CDR2 is YSYEKL. With V trimmed by 0 bases and J by 3 bases, 2 bases remained unmatched. This CDR3 is 15 amino acids long. In DNA form, the CDR3 reads TGCGCCAGCAGCCAAGATGGGACAGGGTACTATGGCTACACCTTC. Its protein is CASSQDGTGYYGYTF.

This chain uses TRBV6-4 with TRBJ2-3; D is possibly TRBD2 (6 bases). This CDR3 region has 13 residues. V was cut by 4 bases and J by 1 base, with 6 bases left in between. Germline CDR1 is MRHNA and CDR2 is SNTAGT. CDR3 in DNA: TGTGCCAGCAGTGCTAGCGGCACAGATACGCAGTATTTT. Encoded protein: CASSASGTDTQYF.

This chain joins TRBV18 and TRBJ2-3, with 8 bases identical to TRBD1. Germline V gene lookup returns CDR1 KGHSH and CDR2 LQKENI. Germline trimming cut 3 bases from V and 1 base from J; bases unmatched to any gene: 0. The CDR3 sequence is 14 residues long. In nucleotides, the CDR3 is TGTGCCAGCTCACCGACAGGGGGCACAGATACGCAGTATTTT. Residues: CASSPTGGTDTQYF.